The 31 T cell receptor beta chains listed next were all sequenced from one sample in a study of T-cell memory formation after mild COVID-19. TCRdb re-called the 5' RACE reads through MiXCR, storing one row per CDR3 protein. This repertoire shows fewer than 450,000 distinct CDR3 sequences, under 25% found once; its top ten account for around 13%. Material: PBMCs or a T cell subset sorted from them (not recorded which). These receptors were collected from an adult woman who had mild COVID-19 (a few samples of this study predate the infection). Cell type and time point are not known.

CDR3 nucleotide sequence: TGTGCCAGCAGTTTAGAAGGGACTGAGCAGTTCTTC. Translation: CASSLEGTEQFF. This chain uses TRBV12-3 or TRBV12-4 with TRBJ2-1, with D perhaps TRBD1 or TRBD2 (5 bases each). The CDR3 has 12 residues. Trimming removed 1 base at V and 9 bases at J, with 7 bases between.

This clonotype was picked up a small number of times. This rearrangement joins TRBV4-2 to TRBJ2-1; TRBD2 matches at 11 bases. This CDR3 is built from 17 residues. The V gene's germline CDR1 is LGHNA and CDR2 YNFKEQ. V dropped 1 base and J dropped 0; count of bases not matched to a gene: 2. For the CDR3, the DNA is TGTGCCAGCAGCCAAGGTACTAGCGGGAGCTCCTACAATGAGCAGTTCTTC. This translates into CASSQGTSGSSYNEQFF.

CDR3 sequence (DNA): TGTGCCATCAGTCTAACGGTTGGCGGGGGAACAATGGATGAGCAGTTCTTC. Encoded protein: CAISLTVGGGTMDEQFF. The chain is built from TRBV10-3 and TRBJ2-1; 7 bases match TRBD2. Germline trimming cut 5 bases from V and 8 bases from J; bases unmatched to any gene: 18. This CDR3 comprises 17 residues. The germline gives CDR1 ENHRY, CDR2 SYGVKD.

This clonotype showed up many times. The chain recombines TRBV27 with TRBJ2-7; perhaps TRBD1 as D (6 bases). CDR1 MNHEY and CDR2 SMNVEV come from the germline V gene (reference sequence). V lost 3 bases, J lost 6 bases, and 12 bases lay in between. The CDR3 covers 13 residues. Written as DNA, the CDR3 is TGTGCCAGCAGTTTGCAGGGGACGGGCGAGCAGTACTTC. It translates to CASSLQGTGEQYF.

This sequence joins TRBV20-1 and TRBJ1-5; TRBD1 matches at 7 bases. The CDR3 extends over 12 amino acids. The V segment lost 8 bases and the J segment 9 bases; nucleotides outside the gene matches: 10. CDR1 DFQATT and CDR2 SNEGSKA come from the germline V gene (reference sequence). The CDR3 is CSTRDSGGPQHF. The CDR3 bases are TGCAGTACAAGGGACAGCGGGGGGCCCCAGCATTTT.

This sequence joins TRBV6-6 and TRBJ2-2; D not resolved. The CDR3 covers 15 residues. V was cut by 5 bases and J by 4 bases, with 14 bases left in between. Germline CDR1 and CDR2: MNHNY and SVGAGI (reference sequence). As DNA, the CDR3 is TGTGCCAGCAGTACCCCATCCAGCACCACCGGGGAGCTGTTTTTT. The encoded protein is CASSTPSSTTGELFF.

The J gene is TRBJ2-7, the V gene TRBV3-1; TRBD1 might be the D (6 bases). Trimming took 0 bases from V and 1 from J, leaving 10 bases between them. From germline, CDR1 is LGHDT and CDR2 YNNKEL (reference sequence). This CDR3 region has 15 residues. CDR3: CASSQDYQGSYEQYF. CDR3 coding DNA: TGTGCCAGCAGCCAAGATTATCAGGGGTCCTACGAGCAGTACTTC.

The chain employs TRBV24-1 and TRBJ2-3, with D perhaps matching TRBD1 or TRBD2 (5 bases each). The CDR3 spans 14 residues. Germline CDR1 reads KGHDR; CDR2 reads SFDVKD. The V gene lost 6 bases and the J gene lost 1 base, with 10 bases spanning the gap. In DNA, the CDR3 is TGTGCCACCAGTTCCGAGGGGCGCACAGATACGCAGTATTTT. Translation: CATSSEGRTDTQYF.

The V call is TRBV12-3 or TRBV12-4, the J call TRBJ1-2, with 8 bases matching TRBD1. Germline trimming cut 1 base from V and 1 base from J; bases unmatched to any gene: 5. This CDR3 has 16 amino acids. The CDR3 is CASSLGGQGFNYGYTF. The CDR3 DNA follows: TGTGCCAGCAGTTTAGGAGGACAGGGCTTTAACTATGGCTACACCTTC.

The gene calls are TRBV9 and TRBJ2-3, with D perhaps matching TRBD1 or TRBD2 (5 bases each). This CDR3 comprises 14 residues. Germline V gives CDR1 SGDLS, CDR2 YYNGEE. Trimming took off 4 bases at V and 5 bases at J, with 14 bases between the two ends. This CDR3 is CASSRTSEVDTQYF. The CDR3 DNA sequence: TGTGCCAGCAGCCGGACATCGGAGGTAGATACGCAGTATTTT.

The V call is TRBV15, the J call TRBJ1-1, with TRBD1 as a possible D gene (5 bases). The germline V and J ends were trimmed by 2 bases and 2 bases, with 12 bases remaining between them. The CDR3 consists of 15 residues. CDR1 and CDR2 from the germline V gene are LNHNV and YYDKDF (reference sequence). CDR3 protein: CATSRLSGTNTEAFF. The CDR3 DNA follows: TGTGCCACCAGCAGATTATCCGGGACCAACACTGAAGCTTTCTTT.

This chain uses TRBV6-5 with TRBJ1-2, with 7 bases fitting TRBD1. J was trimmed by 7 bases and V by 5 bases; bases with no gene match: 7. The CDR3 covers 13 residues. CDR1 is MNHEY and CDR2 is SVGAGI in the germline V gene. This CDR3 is CASSPRGEIGYTF. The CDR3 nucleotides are TGTGCCAGCAGTCCCAGGGGGGAAATTGGCTACACCTTC.

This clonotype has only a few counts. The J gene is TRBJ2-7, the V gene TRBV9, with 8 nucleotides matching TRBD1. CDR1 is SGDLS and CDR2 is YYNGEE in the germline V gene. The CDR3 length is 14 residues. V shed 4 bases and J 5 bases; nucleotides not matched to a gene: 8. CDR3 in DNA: TGTGCCAGCAGCTTCACGGGACAGGCCGACGAGCAGTACTTC. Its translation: CASSFTGQADEQYF.

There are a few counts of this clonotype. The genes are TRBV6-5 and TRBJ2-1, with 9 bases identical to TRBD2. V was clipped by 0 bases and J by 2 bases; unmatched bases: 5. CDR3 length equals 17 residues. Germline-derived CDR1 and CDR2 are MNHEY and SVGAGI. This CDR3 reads CASSYSRVAGAYNEQFF. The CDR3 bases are TGTGCCAGCAGTTACTCACGGGTAGCGGGAGCCTACAATGAGCAGTTCTTC.

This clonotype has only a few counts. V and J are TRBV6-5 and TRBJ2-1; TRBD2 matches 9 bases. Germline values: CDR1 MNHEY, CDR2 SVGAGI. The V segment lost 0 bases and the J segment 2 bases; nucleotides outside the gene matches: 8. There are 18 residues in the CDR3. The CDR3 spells CASSYSSIAGVTYNEQFF. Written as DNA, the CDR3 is TGTGCCAGCAGTTACTCGAGTATAGCGGGGGTCACCTACAATGAGCAGTTCTTC.

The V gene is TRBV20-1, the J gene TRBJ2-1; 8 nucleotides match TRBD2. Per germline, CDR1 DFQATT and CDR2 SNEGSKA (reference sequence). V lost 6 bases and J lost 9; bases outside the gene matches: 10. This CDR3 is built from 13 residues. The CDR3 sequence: CSARPGTSREQFF. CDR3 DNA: TGCAGTGCCCGTCCCGGGACTAGTCGTGAGCAGTTCTTC.

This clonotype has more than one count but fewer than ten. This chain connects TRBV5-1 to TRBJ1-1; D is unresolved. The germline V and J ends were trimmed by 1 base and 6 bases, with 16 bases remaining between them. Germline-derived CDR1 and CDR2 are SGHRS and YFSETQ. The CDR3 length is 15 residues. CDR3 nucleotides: TGCGCCAGCAGCTTGCGGGGTCACTTCAGCCCTGAAGCTTTCTTT. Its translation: CASSLRGHFSPEAFF. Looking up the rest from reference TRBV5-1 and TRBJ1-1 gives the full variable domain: KAGVTQTPRYLIKTRGQQVTLSCSPISGHRSVSWYQQTPGQGLQFLFEYFSETQRNKGNFPGRFSGRQFSNSRSEMNVSTLELGDSALYLCASSLRGHFSPEAFFGQGTRLTVV.

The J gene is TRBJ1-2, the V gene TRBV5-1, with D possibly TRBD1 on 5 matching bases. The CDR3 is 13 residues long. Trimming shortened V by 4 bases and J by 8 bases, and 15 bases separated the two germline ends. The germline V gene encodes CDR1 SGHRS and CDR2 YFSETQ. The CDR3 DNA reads TGCGCCAGCAGCCCGTCTGGGGGACTCGGCTACACCTTC. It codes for CASSPSGGLGYTF. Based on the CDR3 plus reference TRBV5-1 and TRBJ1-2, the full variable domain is KAGVTQTPRYLIKTRGQQVTLSCSPISGHRSVSWYQQTPGQGLQFLFEYFSETQRNKGNFPGRFSGRQFSNSRSEMNVSTLELGDSALYLCASSPSGGLGYTFGSGTRLTVV.

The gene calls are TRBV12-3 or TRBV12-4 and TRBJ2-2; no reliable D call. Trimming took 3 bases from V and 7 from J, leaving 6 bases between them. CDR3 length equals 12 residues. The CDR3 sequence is CASSFTFGELFF. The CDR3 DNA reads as TGTGCCAGCAGTTTCACCTTCGGGGAGCTGTTTTTT.

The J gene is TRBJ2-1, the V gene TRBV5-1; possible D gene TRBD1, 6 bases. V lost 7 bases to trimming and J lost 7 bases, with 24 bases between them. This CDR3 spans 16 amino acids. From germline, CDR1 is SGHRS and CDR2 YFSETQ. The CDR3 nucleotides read TGCGCCAGCGGGGCCCCGGGCCGACAGAGGGGGAATGAGCAGTTCTTC. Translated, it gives CASGAPGRQRGNEQFF.

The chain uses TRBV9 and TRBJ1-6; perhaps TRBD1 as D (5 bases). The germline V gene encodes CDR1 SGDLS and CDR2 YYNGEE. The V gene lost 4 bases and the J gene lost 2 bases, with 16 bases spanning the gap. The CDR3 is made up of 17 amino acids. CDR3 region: CASSLGVQGAYNSPLHF. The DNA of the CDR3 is TGTGCCAGCAGCTTAGGGGTCCAGGGTGCCTATAATTCACCCCTCCACTTT.

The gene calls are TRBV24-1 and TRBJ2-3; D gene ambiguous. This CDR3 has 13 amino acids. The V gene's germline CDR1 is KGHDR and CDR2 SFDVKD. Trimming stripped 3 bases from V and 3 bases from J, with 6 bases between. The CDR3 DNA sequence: TGTGCCACCAGTGATCCTCTTACAGATACGCAGTATTTT. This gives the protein CATSDPLTDTQYF.

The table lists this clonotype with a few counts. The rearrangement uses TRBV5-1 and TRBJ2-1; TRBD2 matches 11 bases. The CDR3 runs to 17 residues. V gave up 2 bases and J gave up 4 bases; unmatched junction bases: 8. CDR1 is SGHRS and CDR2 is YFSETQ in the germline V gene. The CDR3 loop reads CASSLYGTSGLYNEQFF. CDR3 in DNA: TGCGCCAGCAGCTTATACGGGACTAGCGGACTGTACAATGAGCAGTTCTTC.

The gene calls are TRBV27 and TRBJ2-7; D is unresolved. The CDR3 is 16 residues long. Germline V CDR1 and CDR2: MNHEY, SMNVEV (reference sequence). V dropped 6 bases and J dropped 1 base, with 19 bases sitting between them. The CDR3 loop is CASSPLSGLGSYEQYF. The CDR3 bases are TGTGCCAGCAGCCCGCTTTCTGGATTGGGGTCCTACGAGCAGTACTTC.

The CDR3 reads CASFTGDSIRETQYF. The CDR3 nucleotides are TGCGCCAGCTTCACAGGGGACTCCATTCGGGAGACCCAGTACTTC. The chain is built from TRBV23-1 and TRBJ2-5; D is possibly TRBD1 (7 bases). TRBV23-1 is flagged as an ORF with uncertain function. Trimming stripped 8 bases from V and 5 bases from J, with 21 bases between. CDR3 size: 15 residues.

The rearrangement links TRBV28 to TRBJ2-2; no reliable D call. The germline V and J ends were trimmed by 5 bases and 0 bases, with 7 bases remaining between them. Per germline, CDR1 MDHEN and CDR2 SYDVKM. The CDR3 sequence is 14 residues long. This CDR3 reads CASSQRPNTGELFF. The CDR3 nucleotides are TGTGCCAGCAGTCAACGCCCGAACACCGGGGAGCTGTTTTTT.

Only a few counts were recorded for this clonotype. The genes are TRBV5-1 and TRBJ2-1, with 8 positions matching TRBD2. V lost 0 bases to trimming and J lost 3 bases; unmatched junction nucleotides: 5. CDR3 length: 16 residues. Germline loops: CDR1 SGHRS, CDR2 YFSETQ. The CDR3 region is CASSLAATSGYNEQFF. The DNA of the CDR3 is TGCGCCAGCAGCTTGGCCGCCACTAGCGGCTACAATGAGCAGTTCTTC.

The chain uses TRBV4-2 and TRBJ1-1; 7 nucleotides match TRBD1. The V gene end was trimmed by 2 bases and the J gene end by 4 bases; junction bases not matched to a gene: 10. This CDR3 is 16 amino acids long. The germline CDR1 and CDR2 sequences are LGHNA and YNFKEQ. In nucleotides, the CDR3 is TGTGCCAGCAGCCAACCCGCGAGGGGGCATGGCACTGAAGCTTTCTTT. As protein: CASSQPARGHGTEAFF.

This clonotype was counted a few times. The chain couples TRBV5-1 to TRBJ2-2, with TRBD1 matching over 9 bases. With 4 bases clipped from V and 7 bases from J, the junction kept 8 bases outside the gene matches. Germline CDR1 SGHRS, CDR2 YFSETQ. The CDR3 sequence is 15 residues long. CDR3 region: CASSTSTGGGGELFF. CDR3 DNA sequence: TGCGCCAGCAGCACCTCGACAGGGGGAGGCGGGGAGCTGTTTTTT.

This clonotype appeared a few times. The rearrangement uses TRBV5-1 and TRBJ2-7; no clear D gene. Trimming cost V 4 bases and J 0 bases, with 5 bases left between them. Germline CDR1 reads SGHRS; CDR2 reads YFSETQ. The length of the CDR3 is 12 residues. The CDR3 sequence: CASSINSYEQYF. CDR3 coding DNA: TGCGCCAGCAGCATCAACTCCTACGAGCAGTACTTC.

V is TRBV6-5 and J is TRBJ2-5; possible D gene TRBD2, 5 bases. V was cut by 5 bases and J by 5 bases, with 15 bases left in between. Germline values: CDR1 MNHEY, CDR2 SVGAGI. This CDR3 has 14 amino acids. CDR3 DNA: TGTGCCAGCAGTCCGAGTTGGGGAGACGAGACCCAGTACTTC. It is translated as CASSPSWGDETQYF.